Below are 10 T cell receptor beta chains sequenced from a single sample in a study of shared clonotypes between healthy human individuals. Assay: immunoSEQ multiplex PCR; the TCRdb copy retains only in-frame clones and omits some. This table has 2 million to 3 million clones, about 92% appearing once. Sequenced material: naive CD4+ T cells sorted from blood. Subset indicated: CD45RA+ positively selected. All receptors come from a man aged 18 to 29 in good health.

This clone has only one observation. The chain uses TRBV5-6 and TRBJ2-7, with D possibly matching TRBD1 (6 bases). The V and J ends lost 2 bases and 2 bases respectively, with 14 bases between them. From germline, CDR1 is SGHDT and CDR2 YYEEEE. This CDR3 contains 15 residues. CDR3 in DNA: TGTGCCAGCAGCTTTGTATGGACAGCAACCTACGAGCAGTACTTC. Residues: CASSFVWTATYEQYF.

This clone was counted between two and nine times. The chain employs TRBV30 and TRBJ1-5; D is ambiguous. V shed 2 bases and J shed 6 bases, with 11 bases lying between them. CDR3 length equals 13 residues. The V gene's germline CDR1 is GTSNPN and CDR2 SVGIG (reference sequence). DNA for the CDR3: TGTGCCTGGAGTAGCGGGGTAAGTCAGCCCCAGCATTTT. It yields the protein CAWSSGVSQPQHF.

Comment on this clone: The sample contains more than one DNA sequence encoding this CDR3. The chain couples TRBV30 to TRBJ2-5, with no clear D. With 4 bases removed from V and 1 base from J, the gap between germline ends came to 4 bases. The CDR3 is 11 residues long. Germline lookup yields CDR1 GTSNPN and CDR2 SVGIG (reference sequence). The CDR3 DNA reads as TGTGCCTGGACCGCCCAAGAGACCCAGTACTTC. Translated: CAWTAQETQYF.

Comment on this clone: The same CDR3 arises from other DNA sequences in this sample as well. The chain couples TRBV7-9 to TRBJ2-7; D is possibly TRBD2 (6 bases). V was trimmed by 0 bases and J by 6 bases, leaving 9 bases between them. This CDR3 region has 13 residues. Germline-derived CDR1 and CDR2 are SEHNR and FQNEAQ (reference sequence). This chain's CDR3 is CASSLAGGREQYF. CDR3 DNA sequence: TGTGCCAGCAGCTTAGCGGGGGGTCGCGAGCAGTACTTC. Supplemented by reference TRBV7-9 and TRBJ2-7, the full variable domain reads DTGVSQNPRHKITKRGQNVTFRCDPISEHNRLYWYRQTLGQGPEFLTYFQNEAQLEKSRLLSDRFSAERPKGSFSTLEIQRTEQGDSAMYLCASSLAGGREQYFGPGTRLTVT.

This rearrangement joins TRBV6-5 to TRBJ1-3; perhaps TRBD1 as D (5 bases). CDR3 length: 15 residues. Germline-derived CDR1 and CDR2 are MNHEY and SVGAGI. V lost 2 bases, J lost 5 bases, and 13 bases lay in between. The CDR3 DNA reads TGTGCCAGCAGTTACGGGGGGGGATCTAGAAACACCATATATTTT. Translation gives CASSYGGGSRNTIYF.

The genes are TRBV5-1 and TRBJ2-2; TRBD2 agrees at 7 bases. V shed 2 bases and J 6 bases; nucleotides not matched to a gene: 7. The CDR3 contains 15 residues. Germline lookup yields CDR1 SGHRS and CDR2 YFSETQ. In DNA form, the CDR3 reads TGCGCCAGCAGCTTAGGGAGGGCTCGGGCCGGGGAGCTGTTTTTT. This encodes CASSLGRARAGELFF. Variable domain in full (rest from reference TRBV5-1 and TRBJ2-2): KAGVTQTPRYLIKTRGQQVTLSCSPISGHRSVSWYQQTPGQGLQFLFEYFSETQRNKGNFPGRFSGRQFSNSRSEMNVSTLELGDSALYLCASSLGRARAGELFFGEGSRLTVL.

This clone has only a few counts. At the DNA level, this CDR3 is encoded by other sequences in the same sample as well. This chain connects TRBV30 to TRBJ1-1; no definite D call. The V end lost 3 bases, the J end lost 0 bases, and 8 bases lay between the germline ends. The CDR3 runs to 13 residues. Germline loops: CDR1 GTSNPN, CDR2 SVGIG (reference sequence). Written as DNA, the CDR3 is TGTGCCTGGAGGTCCGGAATGAACACTGAAGCTTTCTTT. Amino acid sequence: CAWRSGMNTEAFF.

V usage is TRBV7-6 and J usage is TRBJ2-7; TRBD2 agrees at 7 bases. The CDR3 is 15 residues long. Losses at the gene ends were 1 base for V and 6 bases for J; bases not matched to a gene: 9. Germline CDR1 reads SGHVS; CDR2 reads FNYEAQ. CDR3 bases: TGTGCCAGCAGCTTAGATTCGGGGGGTCTGGTCGAGCAGTACTTC. Encoded protein: CASSLDSGGLVEQYF.

Here the CDR3 reads CASSETEKQYF. The DNA for the CDR3 is TGTGCCAGCAGTGAAACAGAAAAGCAGTACTTC. The chain recombines TRBV2 with TRBJ2-7; D is ambiguous. The CDR3 loop spans 11 amino acids. Germline V gene sequence: CDR1 SNHLY, CDR2 FYNNEI. V was pared by 2 bases and J by 8 bases, with 7 bases between.

The J gene is TRBJ1-2, the V gene TRBV10-3, with TRBD1 identical over 8 bases. Trimming cost V 0 bases and J 8 bases; bases outside gene matches: 5. Germline V gene data show CDR1 as ENHRY and CDR2 as SYGVKD. This CDR3 is 14 amino acids long. This chain's CDR3 is CAISESRGRRGYTF. The CDR3 DNA is TGTGCCATCAGTGAGTCCAGGGGGCGGCGAGGCTACACCTTC.